This T cell receptor beta chain was identified during a study of T cells in Graves' hyperthyroidism and ophthalmopathy. This CDR3 spans 14 amino acids. CDR1 and CDR2 from the germline V gene are MDHEN and SYDVKM. Trimming left V 2 bases short and J 2 bases short, with 9 bases between. General study points: Most expanded thyroid clonotypes above 0.001 recurred in blood.

This clonotype appeared many times. Its antigen is currently unknown. Diagnosis rested on symptoms, serum thyroxine and TRAb, thyroid ultrasound, and orbital computed tomography. Fresh peripheral blood, less than 11 ml of it, supplied the PBMCs. Researchers took RNA transcripts and amplified the TCR beta CDR3 regions from them. The HTBI set primed first-round TCR CDR3 RT-PCR. TCRdb independently ran MiXCR on the multiplex PCR reads; one entry per CDR3 protein. Altogether around 620,000 distinct CDR3 sequences are present, 15% to 20% being singletons, with the ten largest covering 3.8%. Sequenced input: blood. The sequence was collected from a woman aged 25 to 39 with Graves' hyperthyroidism. J is TRBJ1-2 and V is TRBV28; D uncertain. The CDR3 DNA follows: TGTGCCAGCAGTTTACCGCCAACGAACTATGGCTACACCTTC. Amino acids: CASSLPPTNYGYTF.